This T cell receptor (beta chain) was sequenced for a study of T cell responses to AZD1222 COVID-19 vaccine. Points from the study as a whole: Compared with day 0, the breadth and depth of the Spike-specific TCR repertoire rose significantly after two doses of AZD1222. The donor group comprised mostly white British people and more females; the analysis possibly underestimated clonal diversity. None of the repertoires were sampled until the peak T cell response had passed. Vaccine-associated CD4 TCRs ranged over spike, dominating at 160-218 and 743-854.

As for this clone: Its antigen is not identified.

Clones were read by immunoSEQ multiplex PCR, and TCRdb kept only the in-frame ones, dropping some. The sample lists 150,000 or so clones; approximately 90% were seen once. This receptor was obtained from an adult who received the MenACWY meningococcal vaccine as a control. Sequenced material: peripheral blood, taken 28 days after the second dose of the MenACWY control vaccine.

The CDR3 DNA sequence: TGTGCCAGCAGTTACTCGAGGGAGATCACCGGGGAGCTGTTTTTT. The encoded protein is CASSYSREITGELFF. The rearrangement links TRBV6-6 to TRBJ2-2, with D possibly TRBD2 on 5 matching bases. Germline loops: CDR1 MNHNY, CDR2 SVGAGI (reference sequence). The ends were cut back, 0 bases at V and 4 bases at J, with 9 bases in the middle. The CDR3 has 15 amino acids.